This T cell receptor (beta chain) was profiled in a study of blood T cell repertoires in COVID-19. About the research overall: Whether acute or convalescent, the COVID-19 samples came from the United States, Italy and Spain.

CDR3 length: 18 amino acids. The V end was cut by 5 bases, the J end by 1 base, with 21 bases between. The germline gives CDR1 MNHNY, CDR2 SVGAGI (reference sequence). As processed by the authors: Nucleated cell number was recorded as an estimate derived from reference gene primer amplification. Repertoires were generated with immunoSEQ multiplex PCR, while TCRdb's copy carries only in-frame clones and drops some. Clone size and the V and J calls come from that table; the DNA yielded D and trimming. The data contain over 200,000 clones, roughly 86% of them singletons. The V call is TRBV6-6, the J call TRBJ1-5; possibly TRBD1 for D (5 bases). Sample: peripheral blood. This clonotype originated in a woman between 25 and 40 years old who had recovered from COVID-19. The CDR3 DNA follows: TGTGCCAGCAGTCCCTACCCCACGGGGGTTGGGAGCAATCAGCCCCAGCATTTT. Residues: CASSPYPTGVGSNQPQHF.